The sample holds many counts of the clone carrying this T cell receptor beta chain. The target antigen is unknown. The CDR3 contains 14 residues. The V and J ends lost 1 base and 7 bases respectively, with 13 bases between them. Germline assignment: CDR1 LNHDA and CDR2 SQIVND (reference sequence). These data are taken from a study of CD8+CD57+ T cells in acquired aplastic anemia. The wider study: DNA recovered from sorted CD4+ and CD8+ cells had a mean of approximately 3 ug.

Whoever was chosen for sequencing had shown CD8+CD57+ cell expansion by flow cytometry. Study outcomes and limitations: Patients and healthy controls showed no significant CD8+ Simpson's diversity difference.

The TCR beta profiling, which covered VDJ combination and CDR3 sequence, was carried out using genomic DNA as the template. TCRdb passed the reads through MiXCR, listing each CDR3 protein once. Among around 120,000 distinct CDR3 sequences listed, nearly 40% were seen once. The chain employs TRBV19 and TRBJ1-2; no reliable D call. This receptor was obtained from a human donor with aplastic anemia. Sequences were obtained from sorted CD4+, CD8+, or CD8+CD57+ T cells (not recorded which) from PBMCs. DNA of the CDR3: TGTGCCAGTAGTATAGCCTCTGGGTTGCTTGGCTACACCTTC. It translates to CASSIASGLLGYTF.